The sequence of this T cell receptor beta chain was determined in a study of monozygotic twins with cystic fibrosis (dated by TCRdb to the early 2020s). Background on the whole study: Barcoded libraries were prepared from three micrograms of fragmented DNA with roughly 16 PCR cycles. Twins were ranked among 970 or so cohort participants for weight-for-height and FEVPerc (FEV1 disease centile) at the day of blood sampling. Data for three of the twin pairs had been reported previously in another context. TCR beta repertoires were compared within and between 16 monozygotic twin pairs with cystic fibrosis so that genetic influence on V and J gene usage could be assessed. The cohort included ten female and six male twin pairs, mostly children and adolescents, aged about 2.0 to 40 years with a median of 9.1 years.

What the authors observed across the whole study: V gene usage was most similar to the co-twin for 13 of 16 pairs, and J usage for 8 of 16 pairs, suggesting genetic constraints. Simpson clonality tended to be low (median approximately 0.0095), which suggests a naive-dominated repertoire, although clonality was higher in the most severely affected patients. The cohort was small, and no association was found between shared CDR3 numbers and age, concordance or disease severity. Sharing of nucleotide-identical clonotypes was significantly greater within monozygotic CF twin pairs than between unrelated CF individuals (P = 0.000026, Mann-Whitney).

Regarding this clone: The specificity of this receptor is unknown. No qualities accompany the bases; no much larger clone lies one base away. The sample carries other DNA sequences with the same CDR3.

The twin pairs came from the European Cystic Fibrosis Twin and Sibling Study Cohort, which recruited patients from roughly 160 CF clinics across 14 European countries. Zygosity and CFTR genotype were verified in-house, and zygosity was tested by multiplex PCR of nine short tandem repeat loci. Peripheral blood was sampled from each twin, and clinical parameters were recorded on the day of blood sampling. Phenol/chloroform extraction was used to isolate genomic DNA from peripheral blood cells, and the DNA was then kept in TE buffer at 4 degrees C. Spanning cysteine to phenylalanine, the CDR3 consists of 11 amino acids. CDR3 DNA is the only sequence kept; it has 33 bases, read in frame from the first base. Per the germline V gene (reference sequence), GTSNPN is the CDR1 and SVGIG is the CDR2. V drops 2 bases and J drops 3 bases, leaving 2 bases in between. TCR beta CDR3 regions were amplified by multiplex PCR using the immunoSEQ immune profiling system, following the manufacturer's instructions. Sequencing was performed on an Illumina NextSeq system. As for how the authors treated the data: Sequence data were processed on the immunoSEQ Analyzer platform, and clonality was computed as the square root of Simpson's index of productive rearrangements. Jensen-Shannon distance served as the measure of similarity in V and J usage, while OLGA was used to compute CDR3 generation probabilities. Shared CDR3 sequences were searched against the immuneACCESS database (August 2020) and VDJdb (December 2020). Entries here come from immuneACCESS through TCRdb and include only in-frame sequences with V and J called. Some clones fail to appear in such tables; in the studies checked, an unresolved V gene covers under half of the shortfall, and the cause of the remainder is unknown. The V and J calls and clone size are taken from that table; D and trimming were inferred from the DNA. The sample table lists about 36,000 clones, 84% of them with a count of one. Jointly, the top ten make up roughly 1.5% of the sample.

This TCR was sampled from a girl aged 2-10 years with cystic fibrosis. The sequencing input was blood. The chain uses TRBV30 and TRBJ1-3, with no reliable assignment of the D segment. Here is the DNA: TGTGCCTGGAGTTTTGGAAACACCATATATTTT. Protein translation: CAWSFGNTIYF.